Presented here are 20 T cell receptor beta chains from one specimen sequenced in a study of identifying expanded T cells in peripheral blood. Clones were sequenced by immunoSEQ multiplex PCR, and TCRdb holds only the in-frame ones, with some missing. Of approximately 100,000 clones listed, roughly 91% are singletons. The sequencing sample was made of blood. All receptors come from a person aged 18 to 70 in good health.

The chain joins TRBV11-2 to TRBJ1-6; D gene uncertain. The CDR3 has 14 residues. Germline CDR1 SGHAT, CDR2 FQNNGV. Trimming left V 7 bases short and J 6 bases short, with 13 bases between. The CDR3 region has the DNA TGTGCCAGCACTATAGGGATAAGTAATTCACCCCTCCACTTT. Translating it yields CASTIGISNSPLHF. The full variable domain, with the rest looked up from reference TRBV11-2 and TRBJ1-6, is EAGVAQSPRYKIIEKRQSVAFWCNPISGHATLYWYQQILGQGPKLLIQFQNNGVVDDSQLPKDRFSAERLKGVDSTLKIQPAKLEDSAVYLCASTIGISNSPLHFGNGTRLTVT.

The V call is TRBV4-3, the J call TRBJ1-4; the D gene is possibly TRBD1 (5 bases). The CDR3 spans 14 residues. V shed 5 bases and J shed 8 bases, with 15 bases lying between them. The germline gives CDR1 LGHNA, CDR2 YSLEER. The CDR3 protein is CASSWGRGDEKLFF. The CDR3 DNA reads TGCGCCAGCAGCTGGGGGAGGGGTGACGAAAAACTGTTTTTT.

The chain links TRBV5-6 to TRBJ2-7, with TRBD1 as a possible D gene (5 bases). V was clipped by 0 bases and J by 2 bases, with 9 bases between them. The CDR3 is made up of 14 amino acids. CDR1 is SGHDT and CDR2 is YYEEEE in the germline V gene. The DNA for the CDR3 is TGTGCCAGCAGCTTGGGACAGCTAACCTACGAGCAGTACTTC. This codes for CASSLGQLTYEQYF.

V is TRBV19 and J is TRBJ1-5; tentative D call: TRBD1 (5 bases). The CDR3 extends over 13 amino acids. Germline values: CDR1 LNHDA, CDR2 SQIVND (reference sequence). Trimming stripped 7 bases from V and 2 bases from J, with 9 bases between. The CDR3 nucleotides read TGTGCCAGTAATGGGGGAGGCAATCAGCCCCAGCATTTT. It encodes CASNGGGNQPQHF.

V and J are TRBV7-9 and TRBJ2-3; the match to TRBD2 covers 8 bases. CDR3 length: 14 residues. In germline, CDR1 is SEHNR, CDR2 FQNEAQ (reference sequence). V gave up 4 bases and J gave up 4 bases; unmatched junction bases: 4. This chain's CDR3 is CASSSGLGADTQYF. The CDR3 bases are TGTGCCAGCAGCTCGGGACTAGGAGCAGATACGCAGTATTTT. Full variable domain (rest looked up from reference TRBV7-9 and TRBJ2-3): DTGVSQNPRHKITKRGQNVTFRCDPISEHNRLYWYRQTLGQGPEFLTYFQNEAQLEKSRLLSDRFSAERPKGSFSTLEIQRTEQGDSAMYLCASSSGLGADTQYFGPGTRLTVL.

The chain couples TRBV27 to TRBJ2-3; a weak D match, TRBD2 (5 bases). The CDR3 totals 13 residues. Looked up from germline, CDR1 is MNHEY and CDR2 is SMNVEV (reference sequence). V was shortened by 8 bases and J by 10 bases, with 19 bases between the two germline ends. The CDR3 protein is CASASSGGRAQYF. The CDR3 bases are TGTGCCAGCGCCTCGTCTGGAGGTAGAGCGCAGTATTTT.

J is TRBJ1-2 and V is TRBV6-5; D gene uncertain. This CDR3 is built from 15 residues. With 4 bases removed from V and 2 bases from J, the gap between germline ends came to 14 bases. Germline V lookup: CDR1 MNHEY, CDR2 SVGAGI. CDR3 in DNA: TGTGCCAGCAGTTCGGCAGGATCGTCCAACTATGGCTACACCTTC. This codes for CASSSAGSSNYGYTF.

In its sample, this clone was seen a few times. The rearrangement uses TRBV28 and TRBJ1-2; tentative D call: TRBD1 (5 bases). This CDR3 has 14 residues. The germline V gene encodes CDR1 MDHEN and CDR2 SYDVKM. V shed 8 bases and J shed 8 bases, with 21 bases lying between them. The CDR3 DNA reads TGTGCCAGCGGGCCAGTAGGGGTTATCCACGGCTACACCTTC. It translates to CASGPVGVIHGYTF.

The chain employs TRBV5-1 and TRBJ1-6; D may be TRBD1 (6 bases). Germline loops: CDR1 SGHRS, CDR2 YFSETQ. V was pared by 3 bases and J by 6 bases, with 16 bases between. CDR3 length equals 16 residues. The CDR3 DNA reads as TGCGCCAGCAGCTCCGCGTGGGGGGCAGGTAATTCACCCCTCCACTTT. Translating it yields CASSSAWGAGNSPLHF.

The rearrangement uses TRBV27 and TRBJ2-1, with D perhaps being TRBD1 or TRBD2 (6 bases each). There are 13 residues in the CDR3. Germline CDR1 MNHEY, CDR2 SMNVEV (reference sequence). V lost 3 bases and J 6 bases, leaving 9 bases between the germline ends. CDR3 region: CASSFSGANEQFF. The CDR3 DNA reads TGTGCCAGCAGTTTCTCGGGGGCCAATGAGCAGTTCTTC.

The chain has TRBV6-1 and TRBJ2-3, with 11 bases aligning to TRBD2. The trim removed 11 bases at V and 6 bases at J, leaving 10 bases unmatched. Looked up from germline, CDR1 is MNHNS and CDR2 is SASEGT. The CDR3 has 14 residues. CDR3 DNA: TGTGCCCTACTTAGCGGGGGGGCATCTGATACGCAGTATTTT. It translates to CALLSGGASDTQYF.

In this sample, this clone turned up once. The chain has TRBV2 and TRBJ2-7; D could derive from TRBD1 or TRBD2 (6 bases each). Germline CDR1 reads SNHLY; CDR2 reads FYNNEI. The CDR3 is 16 residues long. The V end was cut by 9 bases, the J end by 0 bases, with 21 bases between. The CDR3 nucleotides read TGTGCCAGTACCCCGAGGGGGGCTAGCCGCTCCTACGAGCAGTACTTC. Protein product: CASTPRGASRSYEQYF.

The chain has TRBV14 and TRBJ2-3, with D hard to call. Looked up from germline, CDR1 is SGHDN and CDR2 is FVKESK. This CDR3 is 15 amino acids long. V lost 0 bases and J lost 6, with 13 bases in between. The CDR3 reads CASSQETQATDTQYF. The CDR3 DNA is TGTGCCAGCAGCCAAGAGACCCAGGCGACTGATACGCAGTATTTT.

The gene calls are TRBV16 and TRBJ1-4; no clear D. V dropped 5 bases and J dropped 5 bases, with 9 bases sitting between them. Germline V gene data show CDR1 as KGHSY and CDR2 as FQNENV. CDR3 length: 13 residues. The CDR3 DNA follows: TGTGCCAGCAGCTCCATGAGGAATGAAAAACTGTTTTTT. Protein: CASSSMRNEKLFF.

CDR3 nucleotides: TGTGCCAGCACCCCTCCTGCAAGGGAGACCCAGTACTTC. Its protein is CASTPPARETQYF. This chain links TRBV6-5 with TRBJ2-5; D is ambiguous. Trimming pared 7 bases from V and 5 bases from J, leaving 14 bases between. The CDR3 extends over 13 amino acids. Germline CDR1 is MNHEY and CDR2 is SVGAGI.

The chain combines TRBV6-5 with TRBJ2-7, with D unclear. Per the germline V gene, CDR1 is MNHEY and CDR2 is SVGAGI. This CDR3 is 15 amino acids long. Between the trimmed V and J ends, which lost 2 bases and 2 bases, there was a span of 13 bases. This CDR3 is CASSYSFRLTYEQYF. For the CDR3, the DNA is TGTGCCAGCAGTTACAGTTTCAGGTTGACCTACGAGCAGTACTTC.

As DNA, the CDR3 is TGTGCCAGTAGTGAAATCGGGACAGGGAACACTGAAGCTTTCTTT. It codes for CASSEIGTGNTEAFF. The chain combines TRBV19 with TRBJ1-1; TRBD1 matches at 8 bases. V gave up 5 bases and J gave up 1 base; unmatched junction bases: 6. The CDR3 length is 15 residues. Germline V gene data show CDR1 as LNHDA and CDR2 as SQIVND (reference sequence). The whole variable domain, remainder taken from reference TRBV19 and TRBJ1-1, is DGGITQSPKYLFRKEGQNVTLSCEQNLNHDAMYWYRQDPGQGLRLIYYSQIVNDFQKGDIAEGYSVSREKKESFPLTVTSAQKNPTAFYLCASSEIGTGNTEAFFGQGTRLTVV.

The chain couples TRBV11-2 to TRBJ1-4; 7 bases map to TRBD1. The CDR3 covers 13 residues. Germline lookup yields CDR1 SGHAT and CDR2 FQNNGV. V shed 4 bases, J shed 5 bases, and the junction held 1 base outside the gene matches. The CDR3 sequence: CASSSTGNEKLFF. CDR3 DNA: TGTGCCAGCAGCTCGACAGGGAATGAAAAACTGTTTTTT.

The V and J genes are TRBV18 and TRBJ2-7; 7 bases fit TRBD1. CDR1 is KGHSH and CDR2 is LQKENI in the germline V gene. The CDR3 length is 15 residues. Unmatched junction bases numbered 5, after V lost 1 base and J lost 2 bases. The chain's CDR3 is CASSPLGQATYEQYF. The CDR3 DNA reads TGTGCCAGCTCACCACTCGGACAGGCGACCTACGAGCAGTACTTC. The full variable domain, its missing parts supplied by reference TRBV18 and TRBJ2-7, is NAGVMQNPRHLVRRRGQEARLRCSPMKGHSHVYWYRQLPEEGLKFMVYLQKENIIDESGMPKERFSAEFPKEGPSILRIQQVVRGDSAAYFCASSPLGQATYEQYFGPGTRLTVT.

Here the CDR3 DNA reads TGTGCCAGCAGTGATCGGGACAGGGTGGGCACTGAAGCTTTCTTT. Protein product: CASSDRDRVGTEAFF. This sequence joins TRBV6-1 and TRBJ1-1; TRBD1 matches at 9 bases. Germline lookup yields CDR1 MNHNS and CDR2 SASEGT. V shed 3 bases, J shed 4 bases, and the junction held 6 bases outside the gene matches. The CDR3 has 15 residues.